One and the same sample provided the 23 T cell receptor beta chains below, sequenced in a study of shared clonotypes between healthy human individuals. In the naive CD8 group, cells lacked CD45RO and were positively selected for CCR7, so terminally differentiated effector memory CD45RA+ cells were left out. Clones were read by immunoSEQ multiplex PCR, and TCRdb kept only the in-frame ones, dropping some. The profile shows 550,000 to 650,000 clones, approximately 96% of them singletons. The source material was naive CD8+ T cells sorted from blood. The receptors shown here come from a young woman in good health.

J is TRBJ2-5 and V is TRBV7-9; either TRBD1 or TRBD2 may fit D (5 bases each). Per the germline V gene, CDR1 is SEHNR and CDR2 is FQNEAQ (reference sequence). Trimming pared 4 bases from V and 7 bases from J, leaving 19 bases between. The CDR3 totals 15 residues. CDR3 region: CASSSLSTGRGTQYF. CDR3 bases: TGTGCCAGCAGCTCCCTCTCGACGGGGCGAGGGACCCAGTACTTC.

This rearrangement joins TRBV28 to TRBJ2-1; 7 nucleotides match TRBD1. CDR3 length: 15 amino acids. Germline V lookup: CDR1 MDHEN, CDR2 SYDVKM. V shed 5 bases, J shed 8 bases, and the junction held 12 bases outside the gene matches. CDR3 nucleotides: TGTGCCAGCAGTGAAGAAAGATACAGGGGCGATGAGCAGTTCTTC. Translated: CASSEERYRGDEQFF.

The chain links TRBV5-4 to TRBJ2-7; 12 nucleotides align to TRBD2. V shed 0 bases and J 5 bases; nucleotides not matched to a gene: 6. The germline CDR1 and CDR2 sequences are SGHNT and YYREEE (reference sequence). The CDR3 totals 16 residues. The CDR3 spells CASSLGTSGVGDEQYF. CDR3 nucleotide sequence: TGTGCCAGCAGCTTGGGGACTAGCGGGGTCGGGGACGAGCAGTACTTC.

This clone turned up a few times. This chain uses TRBV2 with TRBJ1-5, with 7 bases lining up with TRBD1. V shed 1 base, J shed 7 bases, and the junction held 4 bases outside the gene matches. The CDR3 is 14 amino acids. Germline V gives CDR1 SNHLY, CDR2 FYNNEI. CDR3 DNA: TGTGCCAGCAGTGAAGGGACAGGCCTGCAGCCCCAGCATTTT. Protein product: CASSEGTGLQPQHF.

This rearrangement joins TRBV28 to TRBJ1-4, with D perhaps matching TRBD1 (6 bases). From germline, CDR1 is MDHEN and CDR2 SYDVKM. V gave up 6 bases and J gave up 6 bases, with 20 bases separating them. The CDR3 is made up of 16 amino acids. As DNA, the CDR3 is TGTGCCAGCAGCCGAAGGTCCCAGGGGCTCGATGAAAAACTGTTTTTT. Amino acids: CASSRRSQGLDEKLFF.

The chain links TRBV7-2 to TRBJ2-1; D perhaps matches TRBD2 (6 bases). The V and J ends lost 10 bases and 9 bases respectively, with 7 bases between them. This CDR3 has 9 amino acids. Germline V gene lookup returns CDR1 SGHTA and CDR2 FQGNSA. The CDR3 loop is CATGGEQFF. For the CDR3, the DNA is TGTGCCACCGGGGGTGAGCAGTTCTTC.

V gene TRBV13 combines with J gene TRBJ2-7; 9 bases agree with TRBD1. The germline V gene encodes CDR1 PRHDT and CDR2 FYEKMQ (reference sequence). CDR3 length: 14 residues. Germline trimming cut 5 bases from V and 2 bases from J; bases unmatched to any gene: 4. The CDR3 loop reads CASSPDRGTYEQYF. CDR3 in DNA: TGTGCCAGCAGCCCAGACAGGGGGACCTACGAGCAGTACTTC.

This clone was seen only a few times. The chain joins TRBV11-2 to TRBJ2-7; TRBD1 is a possible D gene (6 bases). V was clipped by 4 bases and J by 6 bases, with 19 bases between them. Germline loops: CDR1 SGHAT, CDR2 FQNNGV. This CDR3 spans 15 amino acids. CDR3 nucleotides: TGTGCCAGCAGCTCCGGAGCAGGGGCGCGCGGCGAGCAGTACTTC. It translates to CASSSGAGARGEQYF.

This chain connects TRBV10-1 to TRBJ2-5, with TRBD2 matching 8 bases. CDR1 and CDR2 from the germline V gene are WNHNN and SYGVQD (reference sequence). V was clipped by 6 bases and J by 2 bases; unmatched bases: 2. This CDR3 comprises 13 residues. CDR3 coding DNA: TGCGCCAGCAGCGGGACTAGTCAAGAGACCCAGTACTTC. As protein: CASSGTSQETQYF.

Points on this clone: The junction and the germline gene differ at one end; a read error may be behind it. The rearrangement uses TRBV5-1 and TRBJ2-5, with 7 positions matching TRBD2. Germline V gives CDR1 SGHRS, CDR2 YFSETQ. CDR3 length: 15 amino acids. Written as DNA, the CDR3 is TGCGCCAGCAGCTTATTATCTAGCGGTCAAGATACCCAGTACTTC. This sequence encodes CASSLLSSGQDTQYF.

CDR3 DNA: TGTGCCAGCAGGACGACGGTGATGAACACTGAAGCTTTCTTT. Translating gives CASRTTVMNTEAFF. This sequence joins TRBV28 and TRBJ1-1; unclear D gene. V lost 6 bases to trimming and J lost 0 bases, with 11 bases between them. Germline CDR1 reads MDHEN; CDR2 reads SYDVKM. The CDR3 contains 14 residues.

The chain joins TRBV28 to TRBJ2-2; a weak D match, TRBD1 (6 bases). Trimming removed 3 bases at V and 6 bases at J, with 14 bases between. Germline V CDR1 and CDR2: MDHEN, SYDVKM. The CDR3 extends over 15 amino acids. In DNA form, the CDR3 reads TGTGCCAGCAGTTTGGTTTGGGGGCGCGCCGGGGAGCTGTTTTTT. Amino acid sequence: CASSLVWGRAGELFF. Variable domain in full (rest from reference TRBV28 and TRBJ2-2): DVKVTQSSRYLVKRTGEKVFLECVQDMDHENMFWYRQDPGLGLRLIYFSYDVKMKEKGDIPEGYSVSREKKERFSLILESASTNQTSMYLCASSLVWGRAGELFFGEGSRLTVL.

The J gene is TRBJ2-5, the V gene TRBV2; 11 bases agree with TRBD2. The DNA end favors TRBJ2-7, so the J call may be wrong. The CDR3 extends over 14 amino acids. Per germline, CDR1 SNHLY and CDR2 FYNNEI. The CDR3: CASLGLAETYEQYF. The CDR3, as DNA: TGTGCCAGCCTGGGACTAGCGGAGACCTACGAGCAGTACTTC.

The chain carries TRBV28 and TRBJ2-1, with 10 bases matching TRBD2. This CDR3 has 16 amino acids. V shed 7 bases and J 0 bases; nucleotides not matched to a gene: 6. CDR1 and CDR2 (germline): MDHEN, SYDVKM. CDR3 nucleotides: TGTGCCAGCAACCCCCTAGCGGGAGCCTCCTACAATGAGCAGTTCTTC. Translation: CASNPLAGASYNEQFF.

The table lists this clone with a count of one. This chain uses TRBV10-3 with TRBJ1-1; D might be TRBD1 (6 bases). Germline V gives CDR1 ENHRY, CDR2 SYGVKD. The CDR3 extends over 17 amino acids. Trimming removed 0 bases at V and 0 bases at J, with 14 bases between. DNA for the CDR3: TGTGCCATCAGTGAGTCGAACCCAGGGGAAATGAACACTGAAGCTTTCTTT. This encodes CAISESNPGEMNTEAFF.

The J gene is TRBJ2-7, the V gene TRBV27; 10 bases line up with TRBD1. The V segment lost 3 bases and the J segment 7 bases; nucleotides outside the gene matches: 9. Per germline, CDR1 MNHEY and CDR2 SMNVEV (reference sequence). This CDR3 has 15 residues. CDR3 region: CASSFLGQGIYEQYF. CDR3 DNA: TGTGCCAGCAGTTTTTTGGGACAGGGGATATATGAGCAGTACTTC.

The chain employs TRBV23-1 and TRBJ1-3; D ambiguous. TRBV23-1 is filed as an ORF, its function uncertain. Trimming took off 0 bases at V and 0 bases at J, with 9 bases between the two ends. The CDR3 covers 16 residues. The CDR3 DNA sequence: TGCGCCAGCAGTCAATCGCCACCACACTCTGGAAACACCATATATTTT. Translated: CASSQSPPHSGNTIYF.

The CDR3 nucleotides read TGTGCCAGTAGCCGGGGGGAGATTAATGAAAAACTGTTTTTT. Its protein product is CASSRGEINEKLFF. J is TRBJ1-4 and V is TRBV19; tentative D call: TRBD1 (5 bases). This CDR3 spans 14 amino acids. Trimming took 6 bases from V and 4 from J, leaving 12 bases between them. Per germline, CDR1 LNHDA and CDR2 SQIVND (reference sequence).

The gene calls are TRBV13 and TRBJ1-1; 8 bases fit TRBD1. This CDR3 has 13 residues. Germline lookup yields CDR1 PRHDT and CDR2 FYEKMQ (reference sequence). V gave up 3 bases and J gave up 6 bases; unmatched junction bases: 3. CDR3: CASSLDREAEAFF. The CDR3 coding sequence is TGTGCCAGCAGCTTGGACAGGGAAGCTGAAGCTTTCTTT.

This clone has only one observation. The V call is TRBV6-1, the J call TRBJ1-5; D not resolved. Trimming stripped 5 bases from V and 5 bases from J, with 13 bases between. The CDR3 is 14 residues long. From germline, CDR1 is MNHNS and CDR2 SASEGT. The CDR3 region has the DNA TGTGCCAGCAGTCCCAGGACGGGATATCAGCCCCAGCATTTT. Amino acid sequence: CASSPRTGYQPQHF.

This chain uses TRBV6-1 with TRBJ1-1, with D tentatively TRBD1 (6 bases). The V end lost 2 bases, the J end lost 3 bases, and 16 bases lay between the germline ends. Looked up from germline, CDR1 is MNHNS and CDR2 is SASEGT. The CDR3 spans 16 residues. The CDR3 DNA sequence: TGTGCCAGCAGTGAATGGTTGACAGGAGGCGACACTGAAGCTTTCTTT. It codes for CASSEWLTGGDTEAFF.

V is TRBV5-5 and J is TRBJ2-2; D may be TRBD2 (5 bases). Trimming left V 4 bases short and J 4 bases short, with 17 bases between. The CDR3 loop spans 16 amino acids. Germline CDR1 reads SGHKS; CDR2 reads YYEKEE (reference sequence). CDR3 sequence reads: CASSPSGPQSTGELFF. The CDR3 DNA reads as TGTGCCAGCAGCCCCAGCGGACCGCAAAGCACCGGGGAGCTGTTTTTT.

The chain links TRBV9 to TRBJ2-3, with D maybe TRBD1 (6 bases). The CDR3 spans 14 residues. CDR1 is SGDLS and CDR2 is YYNGEE in the germline V gene. The V end was cut by 4 bases, the J end by 3 bases, with 12 bases between. As DNA, the CDR3 is TGTGCCAGCAGCCCAGGGGCCGGGACAGATACGCAGTATTTT. As protein: CASSPGAGTDTQYF. The full variable domain, rest sourced from reference TRBV9 and TRBJ2-3, is DSGVTQTPKHLITATGQRVTLRCSPRSGDLSVYWYQQSLDQGLQFLIQYYNGEERAKGNILERFSAQQFPDLHSELNLSSLELGDSALYFCASSPGAGTDTQYFGPGTRLTVL.